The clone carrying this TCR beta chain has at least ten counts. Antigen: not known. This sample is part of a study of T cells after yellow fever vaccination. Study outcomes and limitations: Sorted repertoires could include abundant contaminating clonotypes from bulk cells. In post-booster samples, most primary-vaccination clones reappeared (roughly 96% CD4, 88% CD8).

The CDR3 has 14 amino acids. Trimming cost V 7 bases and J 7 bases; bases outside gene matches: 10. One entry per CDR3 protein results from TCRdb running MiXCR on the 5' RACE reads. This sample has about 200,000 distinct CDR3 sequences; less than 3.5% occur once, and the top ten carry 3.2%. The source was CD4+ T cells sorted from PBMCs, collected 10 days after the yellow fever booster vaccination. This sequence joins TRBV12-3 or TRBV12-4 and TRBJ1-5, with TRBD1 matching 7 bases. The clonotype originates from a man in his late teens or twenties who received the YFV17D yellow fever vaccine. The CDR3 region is CASTPEGAWQPQHF. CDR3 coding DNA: TGTGCCAGCACCCCGGAGGGGGCTTGGCAGCCCCAGCATTTT.